Listed below are T cell receptor beta chains from one sample, sequenced in a study of blood T cell repertoires in COVID-19. This table comes from immunoSEQ multiplex PCR, and its TCRdb copy is limited to in-frame clones, with some not included. This sample carries around 230,000 clones, 75% to 90% of them seen once, and the ten largest clones take around 26%. The sample comprised peripheral blood. These receptors originate from a man aged 35 to 55 with acute or convalescent COVID-19. Both conserved end residues are part of each CDR3. The D gene is left open where the match is weak. The listing skips clone size in some rows; elsewhere it reads once, few, many or a size class.

v_gene	j_gene	abundance	d_gene	CDR3nt	CDR3aa
TRBV18	TRBJ2-7	NA	NA	TGTGCCAGCGCGGCCCTCCACGAGCAGTACTTC	CASAALHEQYF
TRBV16	TRBJ1-1	NA	NA	TGTGCCAGCAGCCAATCGCCGGAGAGCAAAGCTTTCTTT	CASSQSPESKAFF
TRBV7-9	TRBJ1-5	NA	NA	TGTGCCAGCAGCTTGGACGGTCAGGGGCCCCAGCATTTT	CASSLDGQGPQHF
TRBV14	TRBJ1-1	NA	TRBD1	TGTGCCAGCAGCCCGTTAACAGGGGGCCGTACTGAAGCTTTCTTT	CASSPLTGGRTEAFF
TRBV6-5	TRBJ1-2	few	NA	TGTGCCAGCAGACCCTCCCGGAACTATGGCTACACCTTC	CASRPSRNYGYTF
TRBV27	TRBJ2-3	NA	NA	TGTGCCAGCAGACGTACTAGCACAGATACGCAGTATTTT	CASRRTSTDTQYF
TRBV15	TRBJ1-5	NA	NA	TGTGCCACCAGCAGAGAGGGTTCGGGAGGGAGGAATCAGCCCCAGCATTTT	CATSREGSGGRNQPQHF
TRBV18	TRBJ2-2	NA	NA	TGTGCCAGCTCACCACCGCCAGGGAACACCGGGGAGCTGTTTTTT	CASSPPPGNTGELFF
TRBV7-2	TRBJ2-7	NA	TRBD2	TGTGCCAGCAGCCCTGGACTAGCGGGCACCTACGAGCAGTACTTC	CASSPGLAGTYEQYF
TRBV27	TRBJ2-3	NA	NA	TGTGCCAGCAGTTCCCTCAGAGGGACAGATACGCAGTATTTT	CASSSLRGTDTQYF
TRBV10-1	TRBJ2-1	NA	TRBD1	TGCGCCAGCAAACAAACAGGGGGAAATGAGCAGTTCTTC	CASKQTGGNEQFF
TRBV3-1/TRBV3-2	TRBJ2-2	NA	NA	TGTGCCAGCAGCCAAAACAGATTTTCCGGGGAGCTGTTTTTT	CASSQNRFSGELFF
TRBV11-2	TRBJ2-7	NA	NA	TGTGCCAGCAGCTTAGATCTTTCAGGTGATATTTACGAGCAGTACTTC	CASSLDLSGDIYEQYF
TRBV3-1/TRBV3-2	TRBJ1-3	NA	NA	TGTGCCAGCAGCCACCTCGGGGGGGACACCATATATTTT	CASSHLGGDTIYF
TRBV18	TRBJ1-1	few	NA	TGTGCCAGCTCACAACAGGGGAACACTGAAGCTTTCTTT	CASSQQGNTEAFF
TRBV11-2	TRBJ2-7	NA	NA	TGTGCCAGCACCCAGGGGCCAGGCTACGAGCAGTACTTC	CASTQGPGYEQYF
TRBV5-4	TRBJ2-1	NA	NA	TGTGCCAGCAGGTACGATCCTAGCAGGGAGCAGTTCTTC	CASRYDPSREQFF
TRBV19	TRBJ1-2	NA	NA	TGTGCCAGTAGTCCCGACAGGTACAATACCGCGGGTGGCTACACCTTC	CASSPDRYNTAGGYTF
TRBV19	TRBJ1-5	NA	NA	TGTGCCACTTCAGCGGGGAGATACTATAGCAATCAGCCCCAGCATTTT	CATSAGRYYSNQPQHF
TRBV24-1	TRBJ1-1	NA	NA	TGTGCCACCAGTGACGGGAAGAACACTGAAGCTTTCTTT	CATSDGKNTEAFF
TRBV3-1/TRBV3-2	TRBJ2-7	NA	TRBD2	TGTGCCAGCAGCCTTAGCGGGGGTCTCTTTTACGAGCAGTACTTC	CASSLSGGLFYEQYF
TRBV4-3	TRBJ1-5	NA	NA	TGCGCCAGCAGCCAAGATCCCGACAGTAATCAGCCCCAGCATTTT	CASSQDPDSNQPQHF
TRBV7-2	TRBJ1-1	NA	NA	TGTGCCAGCAGCTTAATCCGGGGTGGCACTGAAGCTTTCTTT	CASSLIRGGTEAFF
TRBV19	TRBJ1-5	NA	NA	TGTGCCAGTAGTATAGCACAGGGTTATAGCAATCAGCCCCAGCATTTT	CASSIAQGYSNQPQHF
TRBV5-5	TRBJ1-6	NA	NA	TGTGCCAGCAGCTGGGAGGACCAGGCAAATTCACCCCTCCACTTT	CASSWEDQANSPLHF
TRBV7-9	TRBJ1-1	NA	TRBD1	TGTGCCAGCAGCTTAGAGCCAGAGACAGGGTTCCAAGCTTTCTTT	CASSLEPETGFQAFF
TRBV3-1/TRBV3-2	TRBJ1-5	NA	NA	TGTGCCAGCAGCCAAGAGGGGGGAAGGGGCAGTCAGCCCCAGCATTTT	CASSQEGGRGSQPQHF
TRBV4-3	TRBJ1-2	few	TRBD1	TGCGCCAGCAGCCAAGAACCTCCGGGACAGGCAACAAACTATGGCTACACCTTC	CASSQEPPGQATNYGYTF